Sequencing of this TCR beta chain was carried out in a study of cytomegalovirus exposure and HLA in healthy donors. V gave up 7 bases and J gave up 12 bases; unmatched junction bases: 7. Germline assignment: CDR1 SQVTM and CDR2 ANQGSEA. The CDR3 length is 12 residues. The primer mix had 60 Vbeta and 13 Jbeta primers. Profiled with immunoSEQ multiplex PCR; TCRdb holds only in-frame clones, not every one. The sample lists around 100,000 clones; around 70% were seen once. The specimen sequenced was PBMCs. The TCR comes from a man between 25 and 39 years old in good health and CMV-seropositive. This chain links TRBV29-1 with TRBJ2-1; TRBD2 agrees at 12 bases. Here the CDR3 reads CSASQLAGGQFF. The CDR3 DNA reads TGCAGCGCCAGCCAACTAGCGGGGGGGCAGTTCTTC.